This is a list of T cell receptor beta chains from one sample in a study of T-cell reconstitution after alpha-beta-depleted transplantation in children. TCRdb processed the PCR reads anew with MiXCR; each CDR3 protein has one entry. The data contain approximately 250,000 distinct CDR3 sequences, roughly 26% of them singletons. The sample in question was PBMCs, obtained before TCRalphabeta/CD19-depleted stem cell transplant. The receptors derive from a girl aged 2-9 years with Fanconi anemia, due to receive a stem cell transplant. The CDR3 runs from the conserved cysteine through the conserved F or W. A D gene is named only where the DNA matches it firmly. Size tells how often a clone was seen (once, few, many) or the class of an expanded clone, and some rows leave it out.

>TRBV7-6|-|TRBJ2-5|few
TGTGCCAGCAGCTTAGCGGGAACAGGGCTCCAAGAGACCCAGTACTTC
CASSLAGTGLQETQYF
>TRBV6-7|TRBD2|TRBJ2-1|many
TGTGCCAGCAGTCAGGGCTGCCGGGAGGGCCTGAATGAGCAGTTCTTC
CASSQGCREGLNEQFF
>TRBV29-1|TRBD1|TRBJ2-5|many
TGCAGCGTTGAAGATTTGGGGACAGGGGAGGAGACCCAGTACTTC
CSVEDLGTGEETQYF
>TRBV7-9|-|TRBJ2-1|many
TGTGCCAGCGTCACGGGGGGCTTATACAATGAGCAGTTCTTC
CASVTGGLYNEQFF
>TRBV12-3/TRBV12-4|TRBD1|TRBJ2-7|many
TGTGCCAGCAGCAAGGGACAGACCTACGAGCAGTACTTC
CASSKGQTYEQYF
>TRBV7-2|-|TRBJ2-1|-
TGTGCCAGCAGCTTAATTCGGCTCTACAATGAGCAGTTCTTC
CASSLIRLYNEQFF
>TRBV29-1|TRBD2|TRBJ2-1|few
TGCAGCGTTGGGACTAGCGGCTACAATGAGCAGTTCTTC
CSVGTSGYNEQFF
>TRBV20-1|-|TRBJ1-4|-
TGCAGTGCTAGTAACTGGCGCACTAATGAAAAACTGTTTTTT
CSASNWRTNEKLFF
>TRBV29-1|-|TRBJ2-3|few
TGCAGCGTTGGGGCTTCGGATACGCAGTATTTT
CSVGASDTQYF
>TRBV12-3/TRBV12-4|TRBD1|TRBJ2-1|many
TGTGCCAGCAGTCCCCGGACAGGGTGGAGGGGCAATGAGCAGTTCTTC
CASSPRTGWRGNEQFF
>TRBV12-3/TRBV12-4|TRBD1|TRBJ1-5|many
TGTGCCAGCAGGTTGACAGGGCGACGCAATCAGCCCCAGCATTTT
CASRLTGRRNQPQHF
>TRBV29-1|-|TRBJ2-7|many
TGCAGCGTTGTGGGCCCTTCCTACGAGCAGTACTTC
CSVVGPSYEQYF
>TRBV18|-|TRBJ1-2|-
TGTGCCAGCTCACCACTGGGGTTACAGTACGGCTACACCTTC
CASSPLGLQYGYTF
>TRBV7-3|-|TRBJ2-2|few
TGTGCCAGCAGTATTAGAACAGGGACGGGCGGGGAGCTGTTTTTT
CASSIRTGTGGELFF
>TRBV29-1|-|TRBJ2-5|many
TGCAGCGTTGACGGGGGTTCCCAAGAGACCCAGTACTTC
CSVDGGSQETQYF
>TRBV4-2|TRBD2|TRBJ2-2|few
TGTGCCAGCAGCCAAGAAGTGAGGGTAGCGGGAGTTACCACCGGGGAGCTGTTTTTT
CASSQEVRVAGVTTGELFF
>TRBV20-1|TRBD1|TRBJ1-2|many
TGCAGTGCTAGTCCCTCAGGGGGCGCCCCTAGGACCTTC
CSASPSGGAPRTF
>TRBV27|-|TRBJ1-3|few
TGTGCCAGCAGTTTATCCGGGAACGGAAACACCATATATTTT
CASSLSGNGNTIYF
>TRBV7-6|TRBD2|TRBJ2-3|-
TGTGCCAGCAGCTGGCGGGGGGAAGGCACAGATACGCAGTATTTT
CASSWRGEGTDTQYF
>TRBV10-3|TRBD1|TRBJ2-7|many
TGTGCCATCAGAAGACAGGGGGAATACGAGCAGTACTTC
CAIRRQGEYEQYF
>TRBV29-1|-|TRBJ1-1|once
TGCAGCGTTGGTATCTGGGGAGGCACTGAAGCTTTCTTT
CSVGIWGGTEAFF
>TRBV29-1|-|TRBJ2-7|-
TGCAGCGTTAAGGGGGAGCCAATCTACGAGCAGTACTTC
CSVKGEPIYEQYF
>TRBV29-1|TRBD1|TRBJ2-3|few
TGCAGCGTTACACTACCGGGACAGGGTCACGCAGATACGCAGTATTTT
CSVTLPGQGHADTQYF
>TRBV20-1|-|TRBJ1-5|few
TGCAGTGCTAGGCCAGGAAATCAGCCCCAGCATTTT
CSARPGNQPQHF
>TRBV20-1|-|TRBJ2-1|many
TGCAGTGCTATCTCCCAAACCACCTACAATGAGCAGTTCTTC
CSAISQTTYNEQFF
>TRBV6-5|-|TRBJ2-1|-
TGTGCCAGCAGTTACTTAGGGACTGCGTACAATGAGCAGTTCTTC
CASSYLGTAYNEQFF
>TRBV11-2|TRBD2|TRBJ2-7|few
TGTGCCAGCAGCTGGACTAGCTCCTACGAGCAGTACTTC
CASSWTSSYEQYF
>TRBV29-1|-|TRBJ2-7|-
TGCAGCGTTGAAGTCCGAGGAGGGGGAGACCCATACGAGCAGTACTTC
CSVEVRGGGDPYEQYF
>TRBV5-1|-|TRBJ2-7|-
TGCGCCAGCAGCGGTCAGGGTTCGAGCTCCTACGAGCAGTACTTC
CASSGQGSSSYEQYF
>TRBV5-1|TRBD2|TRBJ2-1|many
TGCGCCAGCAGCTTTGCGGGAGGAAATGAGCAGTTCTTC
CASSFAGGNEQFF
>TRBV4-1|-|TRBJ1-2|few
TGCGCCAGCAGCCAAGATGGGCGACCGGGACTCAAGTCCCCTTTC
CASSQDGRPGLKSPF
>TRBV20-1|TRBD2|TRBJ2-5|-
TGCAGTGCTAGAGATTCGGCGGGGGGATCCCTAGGAGAGACCGAGTACTTC
CSARDSAGGSLGETEYF
>TRBV6-2/TRBV6-3|TRBD1|TRBJ2-6|few
TGTGCCAGCAGCTCCTTGGTTGGGACAGTAAGTTTCTCCTCTGGGGCCAACGTCCTGACTTTC
CASSSLVGTVSFSSGANVLTF
>TRBV29-1|-|TRBJ1-1|-
TGCAGCGTTGACAAGGGCAGGGAGAACACTGAAGCTTTCTTT
CSVDKGRENTEAFF
>TRBV28|TRBD2|TRBJ2-3|-
TGTGCCAGCAGTTTAGTTAGCGGGAGAGCCACAGATACGCAGTATTTT
CASSLVSGRATDTQYF